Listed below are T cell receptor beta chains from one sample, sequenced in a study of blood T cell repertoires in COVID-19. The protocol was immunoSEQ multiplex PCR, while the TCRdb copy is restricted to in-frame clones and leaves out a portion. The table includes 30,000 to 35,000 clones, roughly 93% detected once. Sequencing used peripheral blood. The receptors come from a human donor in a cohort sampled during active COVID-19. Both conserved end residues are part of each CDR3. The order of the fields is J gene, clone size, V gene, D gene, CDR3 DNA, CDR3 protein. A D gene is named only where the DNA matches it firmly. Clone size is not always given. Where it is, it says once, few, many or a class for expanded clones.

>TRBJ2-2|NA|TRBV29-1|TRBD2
TGCAGCGTTGAAGAAGGGCTAGCGGGAGGCGGGGAGCTGTTTTTT
CSVEEGLAGGGELFF
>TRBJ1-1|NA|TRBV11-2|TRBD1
TGTGCCAGCAGCTTCACAGGGGTGAGGAACACTGAAGCTTTCTTT
CASSFTGVRNTEAFF
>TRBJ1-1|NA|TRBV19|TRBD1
TGTGCCAGTAGTGGCTACAGGGGAGGGAACACTGAAGCTTTCTTT
CASSGYRGGNTEAFF
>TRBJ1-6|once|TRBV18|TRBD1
TGTGCCAGCTCACCCTTCTCTAGCCGGGACAGGGGGAATTCACCCCTCCACTTT
CASSPFSSRDRGNSPLHF
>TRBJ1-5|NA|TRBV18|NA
TGTGCCAGCTCACCCGACAGGATCAATCAGCCCCAGCATTTT
CASSPDRINQPQHF
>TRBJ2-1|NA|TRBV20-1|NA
TGCAGTGCTAGTTCGAATGAGCAGTTCTTC
CSASSNEQFF
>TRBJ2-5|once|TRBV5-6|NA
TGTGCCAGCAGCTCGGTCTCCCAAGAGACCCAGTACTTC
CASSSVSQETQYF
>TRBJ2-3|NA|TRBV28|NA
TGTGCCAGCAGGAGCCCCCGGACTGGGGGCACAGATACGCAGTATTTT
CASRSPRTGGTDTQYF
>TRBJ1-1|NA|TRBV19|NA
TGTGCCAGTAGTATAAGTCGCGATACGAACACTGAAGCTTTCTTT
CASSISRDTNTEAFF
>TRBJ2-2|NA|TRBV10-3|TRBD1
TGTGCCATCAGTGAGCCTACTACTGACAGGGGGGATAGCACCGGGGAGCTGTTTTTT
CAISEPTTDRGDSTGELFF
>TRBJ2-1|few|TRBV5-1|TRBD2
TGCGCCAGCAGCTTGGCCGCTGGACTAGCTTTAAATGAGCAGTTCTTC
CASSLAAGLALNEQFF
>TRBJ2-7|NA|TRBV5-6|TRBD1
TGTGCCAGCAGCTCGGGACAGCCCTACGAGCAGTACTTC
CASSSGQPYEQYF
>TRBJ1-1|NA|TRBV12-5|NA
TGTGCTAGTGGTTTGGTAATCAGGGCGAACACTGAAGCTTTCTTT
CASGLVIRANTEAFF
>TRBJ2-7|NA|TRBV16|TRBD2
TGTGCCAGCAGCCCTAGCGGTTCCTACGAGCAGTACTTC
CASSPSGSYEQYF
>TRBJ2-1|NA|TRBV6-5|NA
TGTGCCAGCAGTCAGGGGATTCCCTACAATGAGCAGTTCTTC
CASSQGIPYNEQFF
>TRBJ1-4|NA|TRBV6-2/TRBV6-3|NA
TGTGCCAGCAGTTACTCTGGGGGAGGTGAAAAACTGTTTTTT
CASSYSGGGEKLFF